This T cell receptor (beta chain) was sequenced in a study of T cell changes during pregnancy in multiple sclerosis. TCRdb's table, derived via immunoSEQ multiplex PCR, lists solely in-frame clones and lacks some. The data contain tens of thousands of clones, 90% to 95% of them singletons. The CDR3 runs to 16 residues. Sequenced here: CD8+ T cells from peripheral blood mononuclear cells, sampled after pregnancy. The chain has TRBV1 and TRBJ2-7; TRBD2 reflects the table's D call only, with no check against the DNA. TRBV1 is shown as a pseudogene. The origin of this receptor is a female donor with multiple sclerosis, enrolled in a pregnancy study. The CDR3 sequence: CTSSQEGGSKLDEQYF. The CDR3 DNA sequence: TGCACCAGCAGCCAAGAGGGCGGGAGCAAGCTTGACGAGCAGTACTTC.